What follows describes a single TCR beta chain. The source of the sample is a study of blood T cell repertoires in COVID-19. Study details: COVID-19 samples from acute and convalescent phases originated in the United States, Italy and Spain.

Authors' methods: Reference gene primer amplification yielded estimated nucleated cell counts. Data came from immunoSEQ multiplex PCR; TCRdb stores just in-frame clones and leaves some out. D and trimming were read from the DNA, whereas the V and J calls and clone size are those reported in that table. Among more than 200,000 clones, 82% were seen once, and the ten largest hold under 8.5%. Trimming took 0 bases from V and 4 from J; bases not matched to a gene: 19. Germline-derived CDR1 and CDR2 are LGHNA and YSLEER. The length of the CDR3 is 21 residues. The material sequenced was peripheral blood. The rearrangement uses TRBV4-3 and TRBJ2-1; 9 bases map to TRBD2. The source of this sequence is a woman over 75 with COVID-19, enrolled during active disease. The CDR3 protein is CASSQDWGQAIAGASYNEQFF. The DNA for the CDR3 is TGCGCCAGCAGCCAAGATTGGGGCCAAGCTATAGCGGGAGCGAGTTACAATGAGCAGTTCTTC.